This T cell receptor beta chain comes out of a study of shared clonotypes between healthy human individuals. The study's findings and limits: Several donors shared roughly 5% of their naive CD4 clonotypes. Only blood samples were collected, and tissue repertoires likely differ.

Produced via immunoSEQ multiplex PCR; TCRdb's table is partial and in-frame only. Of approximately 2.5 million clones in the sample, 93% were seen once. As for this clone: Its antigen remains unknown. Other DNA sequences in the same sample also yield this CDR3.

V was clipped by 4 bases and J by 5 bases; unmatched bases: 4. The CDR3 is made up of 13 amino acids. Germline lookup yields CDR1 SGHRS and CDR2 YFSETQ. Sequences were obtained from naive CD4+ T cells from PBMCs. As to subset: CD45RA+ positively selected. The rearrangement links TRBV5-1 to TRBJ2-5, with TRBD2 matching 8 bases. The source is a man aged 18 to 30 in good health. Some clones in this sample may be carry-over from other donors' samples. The CDR3 DNA reads as TGCGCCAGCAGCGCGGCGGGAGGTGAGACCCAGTACTTC. This sequence encodes CASSAAGGETQYF. The full variable domain, with the rest looked up from reference TRBV5-1 and TRBJ2-5, is KAGVTQTPRYLIKTRGQQVTLSCSPISGHRSVSWYQQTPGQGLQFLFEYFSETQRNKGNFPGRFSGRQFSNSRSEMNVSTLELGDSALYLCASSAAGGETQYFGPGTRLLVL.